Shown below are 4 T cell receptor beta chains from a single sample sequenced in a study of early T cells in non-severe SARS-CoV-2 infection. Using its own MiXCR run on the 5' RACE reads, TCRdb lists one record per CDR3 protein. Of around 58,000 distinct CDR3 sequences listed, about 7.7% are singletons. The sequencing used whole blood, collected at baseline. Every receptor here comes from an adult who was a healthcare worker with PCR-confirmed SARS-CoV-2 infection or an uninfected control (not recorded which).

This clonotype was detected ten times or more. The gene calls are TRBV7-8 and TRBJ2-5; the D is unclear. V lost 5 bases and J 5 bases, leaving 6 bases between the germline ends. CDR3 length: 11 amino acids. Germline V gene lookup returns CDR1 SGHVS and CDR2 FQNEAQ. The CDR3 sequence: CASSPYETQYF. The CDR3 region has the DNA TGTGCCAGCAGCCCGTATGAGACCCAGTACTTC.

The rearrangement joins TRBV20-1 to TRBJ2-7; 9 bases are a match to TRBD2. This CDR3 has 14 residues. The ends lost 6 bases at V and 3 bases at J; junction bases unmatched: 9. Germline CDR1 is DFQATT and CDR2 is SNEGSKA (reference sequence). The CDR3 spells CSAGSGRNNYEQYF. Written as DNA, the CDR3 is TGCAGTGCGGGAAGCGGGAGGAACAACTACGAGCAGTACTTC.

The genes are TRBV5-4 and TRBJ1-1, with D perhaps TRBD1 (5 bases). The CDR3 extends over 16 amino acids. CDR1 is SGHNT, CDR2 YYREEE, per germline (reference sequence). V lost 1 base and J 0 bases, leaving 13 bases between the germline ends. CDR3 amino acids: CASSLRPAGVNTEAFF. CDR3 bases: TGTGCCAGCAGCTTGAGACCTGCGGGGGTGAACACTGAAGCTTTCTTT.

V gene TRBV9 combines with J gene TRBJ1-5; no clear D. Germline V lookup: CDR1 SGDLS, CDR2 YYNGEE. V lost 4 bases to trimming and J lost 4 bases, with 9 bases between them. This CDR3 spans 13 amino acids. CDR3 bases: TGTGCCAGCAGCACTAACCCGAATCAGCCCCAGCATTTT. Amino acid sequence: CASSTNPNQPQHF.